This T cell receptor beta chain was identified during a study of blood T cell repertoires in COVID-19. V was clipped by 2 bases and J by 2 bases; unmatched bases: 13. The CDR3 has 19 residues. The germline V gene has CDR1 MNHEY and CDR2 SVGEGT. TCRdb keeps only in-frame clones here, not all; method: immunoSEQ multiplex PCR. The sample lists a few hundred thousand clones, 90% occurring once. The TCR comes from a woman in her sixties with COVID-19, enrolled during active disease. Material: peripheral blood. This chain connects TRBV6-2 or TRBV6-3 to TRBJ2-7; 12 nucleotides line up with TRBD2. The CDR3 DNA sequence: TGTGCCAGCAGTTACCCCCCGACTAGCGGGGGAACAGTTCCCTACGAGCAGTACTTC. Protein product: CASSYPPTSGGTVPYEQYF.